The present entry profiles one T cell receptor (beta chain) with its context. No cognate antigen has been identified for it. The input lacks base qualities; no much larger clone sits a single base away. This sample was taken from a study of T cell responses to AZD1222 COVID-19 vaccine (dated by TCRdb to the early 2020s). A note on the overall study: Because spike-specific TCR depth and breadth did not differ between the two schedules, AZD1222 recipients who got a second dose at roughly 4 weeks were pooled with those who got a second dose at roughly 12 weeks. TCR sequencing was performed for approximately 240 trial participants, of whom around 210 were given two doses of AZD1222 and around 25 were given two doses of MenACWY control vaccine. Trial participants were enrolled into age subgroups of 18-55, 56-69 and 70-plus years, which contained approximately 150, 28 and 58 TCR-sequenced participants, respectively.

Counted from cysteine to phenylalanine, this CDR3 has 18 amino acids. Of the read, only the CDR3 DNA is kept; its 54 bases are in frame from base 1. Deletion took 4 bases off V and 8 bases off J, with a span of 29 bases between the germline ends. The germline V gene specifies KGHSH as CDR1 and LQKENI as CDR2. The time point label on this specimen signifies: baseline before first vaccination. Vaccinee samples were obtained from the UK trials COV001 and COV002, which included a single-blind randomized controlled phase 2/3 trial of AZD1222 (ChAdOx1 nCoV-19) in healthy adults. For TCRbeta chain sequencing, PBMC samples from trial participants were taken at day 0 and at day 28 after the second dose. What the authors observed across the whole study: The vaccine-associated CD4 TCRs covered the entire spike protein, and the dominant responses fell in regions 160-218 and 743-854. Participants were mostly white British and included more females than males, and it was suggested by the authors that clonal diversity may have been underestimated. The 56-69-year group was small, and its depth increase did not reach significance, likely because of low power. A significant rise in spike-specific TCR breadth and depth was observed after two AZD1222 doses relative to day 0 and relative to MenACWY recipients. Epitopes outside the regions mutated in the B.1.351 and B.1.1.7 variants were reportedly recognized by nearly half of the unique spike-specific TCRs. Conclusions about previously exposed vaccinees are limited because only six or seven AZD1222 recipients were SARS-CoV-2 seropositive at baseline. Because no day 14 peak-response samples were available, repertoires were characterized only after the peak T cell response.

The CDR3 regions of human TCRbeta chains were analyzed by immunosequencing. The original methods were these. TCRs in the repertoires were compared against a reference library of SARS-CoV-2-specific TCRs that had been generated with the MIRA antigen-specificity platform. Breadth was defined as the fraction of unique TCRs that were SARS-CoV-2-associated. Depth was defined as the fraction of total T cells that were SARS-CoV-2-associated. Using the MIRA data, each spike-specific TCR was assigned both to the spike region to which the TCR was reactive and to a CD4 or CD8 class. Log10-transformed breadth and depth values were compared by one-way ANOVA with Sidak's multiple comparisons tests. TCRdb limited this immuneACCESS table to in-frame rearrangements with V and J called. A share of clones is missing; checked studies link under half to unresolved V genes, and the rest is unexplained. That table is the source of V, J and clone size, and D and trimming were worked out from the DNA. The sample contains some 200,000 clones, just under 90% of them found a single time. The top ten hold 5% to 7% of the sample.

The V gene is TRBV18 and the J gene is TRBJ1-2, with TRBD1 perhaps the D gene, on 5 matching bases. This sequence originates from an adult in good health. Here the sequenced sample was peripheral blood, taken on day 0 of AZD1222 vaccination. At the DNA level, the sequence is TGTGCCAGCTCACGGGACCCCCCGGGGGGGGACGGGCAACTCGGCTACACCTTC. Its translation is CASSRDPPGGDGQLGYTF.